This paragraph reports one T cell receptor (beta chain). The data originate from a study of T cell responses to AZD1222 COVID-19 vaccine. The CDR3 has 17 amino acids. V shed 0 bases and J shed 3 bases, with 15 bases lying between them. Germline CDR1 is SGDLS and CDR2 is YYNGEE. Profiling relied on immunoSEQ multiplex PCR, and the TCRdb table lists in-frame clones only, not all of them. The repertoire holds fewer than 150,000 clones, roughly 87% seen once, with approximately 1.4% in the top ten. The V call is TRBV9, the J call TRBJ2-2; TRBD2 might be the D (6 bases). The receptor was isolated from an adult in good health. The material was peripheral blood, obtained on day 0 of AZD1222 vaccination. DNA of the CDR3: TGTGCCAGCAGCGTAGGTGAGGGGAGGTTGGACACCGGGGAGCTGTTTTTT. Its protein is CASSVGEGRLDTGELFF.